The clone carrying this T cell receptor beta chain showed up many times. The antigen is undetermined. Germline and junction disagree at one end, which may indicate a read error. The sample comes from a study of T-cell reconstitution after alpha-beta-depleted transplantation in children. Study findings and constraints: Hyperexpanded clones declined; after one year, newly produced T cells mostly supplied diversity. The study traced high day-60 TCRbeta diversity in some patients to surviving recipient T cells and thymic progenitors.

The CDR3 spans 14 residues. Germline V lookup: CDR1 SQVTM, CDR2 ANQGSEA. Unique molecular identifiers were incorporated when the TCRbeta library was constructed. TCRdb re-derived calls from the PCR reads in MiXCR, one entry per CDR3 protein. The sample yields around 190,000 distinct CDR3 sequences, 5.5% to 7% seen once. Sequences were derived from PBMCs, sampled before TCRalphabeta/CD19-depleted stem cell transplant. The chain uses TRBV29-1 and TRBJ1-2, with D tentatively TRBD1 (5 bases). The TCR comes from a boy younger than 10 with acute lymphoblastic leukemia, due to receive a stem cell transplant. CDR3 nucleotides: TGCAGCGTCGAAGCCGGGGCGGGGAACTATGGCTACACCTTC. Protein: CSVEAGAGNYGYTF.